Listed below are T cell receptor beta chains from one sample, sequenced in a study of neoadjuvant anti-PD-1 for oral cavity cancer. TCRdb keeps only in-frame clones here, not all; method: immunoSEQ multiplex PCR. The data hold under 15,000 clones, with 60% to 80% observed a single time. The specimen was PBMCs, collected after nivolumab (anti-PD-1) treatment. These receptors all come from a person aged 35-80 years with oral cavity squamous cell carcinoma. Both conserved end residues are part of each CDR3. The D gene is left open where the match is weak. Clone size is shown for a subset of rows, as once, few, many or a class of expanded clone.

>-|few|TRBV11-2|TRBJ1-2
CASSLDKTNYGYTF
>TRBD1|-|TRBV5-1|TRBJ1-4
CASSLGQGANEKLFF
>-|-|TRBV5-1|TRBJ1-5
CASSPDTLSNQPQHF
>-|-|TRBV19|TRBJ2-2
CASRSEGRGSSTGELFF
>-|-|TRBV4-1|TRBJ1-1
CASSYPGRTARMNTEAFF
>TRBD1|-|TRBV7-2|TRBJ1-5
CASSLVGTGSNQPQHF
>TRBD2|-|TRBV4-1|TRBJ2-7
CASSPLAGITYEQYF
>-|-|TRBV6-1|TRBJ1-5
CASSEAHGRQPQHF
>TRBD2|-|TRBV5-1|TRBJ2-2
CASRSLAGVNTGELFF
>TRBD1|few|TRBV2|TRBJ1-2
CAGQGRDYGYTF
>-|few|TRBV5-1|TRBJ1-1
CASSLDRFEAFF
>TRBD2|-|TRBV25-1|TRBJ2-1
CASSSGRAYNEQFF
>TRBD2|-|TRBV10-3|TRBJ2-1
CAITSVAGGNEQFF
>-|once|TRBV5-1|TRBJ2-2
CASSDPPNTGELFF
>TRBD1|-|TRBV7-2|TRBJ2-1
CASSYRQGTYNEQFF
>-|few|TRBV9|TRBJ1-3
CASSDLSDTSSGNTIYF
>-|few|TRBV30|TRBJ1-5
CAWSVAGDQPQHF
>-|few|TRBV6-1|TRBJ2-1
CASSEWAELYNEQFF
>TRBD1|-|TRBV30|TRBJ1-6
CAWSALAGTGHSPLHF
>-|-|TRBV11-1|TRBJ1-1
CASSLKGTFFTSTEAFF
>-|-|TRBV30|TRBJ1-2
CAWSPGRGGGYTF
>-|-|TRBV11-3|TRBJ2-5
CASSPRAQGGIETQYF
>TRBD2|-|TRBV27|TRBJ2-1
CASVSGVGSYNEQFF
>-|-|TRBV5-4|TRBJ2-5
CASSLEGETQYF
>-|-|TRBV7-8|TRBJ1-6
CASSLGGGLSYNSPLHF
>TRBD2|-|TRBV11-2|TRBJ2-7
CASSPGLAYYEQYF
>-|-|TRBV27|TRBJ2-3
CASSLGTDTQYF
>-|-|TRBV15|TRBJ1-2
CATSRDNSFNYGYTF
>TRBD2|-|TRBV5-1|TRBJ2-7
CASSLGIAGNSEQYF
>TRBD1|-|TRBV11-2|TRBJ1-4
CASSGRNRGKLFF
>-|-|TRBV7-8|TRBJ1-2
CASSSEWRAGTNYGYTF
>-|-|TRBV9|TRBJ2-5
CASSVGATVQETQYF
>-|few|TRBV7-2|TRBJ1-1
CASSLWGLNTEAFF
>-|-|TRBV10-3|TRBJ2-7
CAISEYGEQYF
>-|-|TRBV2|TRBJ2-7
CASSELTVTYEQYF
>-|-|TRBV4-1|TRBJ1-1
CASSPRAGRVNTEAFF
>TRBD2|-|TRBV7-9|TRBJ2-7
CASSLSAGASPGEQYF
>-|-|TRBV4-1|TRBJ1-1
CASSQGEGLRTEAFF
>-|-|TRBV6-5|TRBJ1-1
CASRLQKPNTEAFF
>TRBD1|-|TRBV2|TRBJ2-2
CASGRGQALTGELFF
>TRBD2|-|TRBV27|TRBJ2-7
CASRDYFYEQYF
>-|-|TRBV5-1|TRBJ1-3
CASSLAAGPSGNTIYF
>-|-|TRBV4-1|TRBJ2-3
CASSQDLAQSTDTQYF
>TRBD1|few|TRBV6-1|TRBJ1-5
CASSLTGEQPQHF